This T cell receptor (beta chain) was found in a study of human T cells and chemical hapten exposure. One entry per CDR3 protein results from TCRdb running MiXCR on the RACE reads. This sample yields 100,000 to 120,000 distinct CDR3 sequences, of which approximately 36% are seen a single time; around 2.7% belongs to the top ten. The time point denotes: patch test 3, about 24 weeks after DPC sensitization. The treatment here: therapeutic diphenylcyclopropenone sensitization with weekly scalp DPC. This CDR3 is 16 amino acids long. Germline trimming cut 2 bases from V and 3 bases from J; bases unmatched to any gene: 7.

The specimen comprised whole blood, sampled in connection with sensitization to the hapten diphenylcyclopropenone (DPC). This clonotype originated in a man between 35 and 55 years old with alopecia areata. Some clones in this sample may be carry-over from other donors' samples. V is TRBV12-3 or TRBV12-4 and J is TRBJ2-3; 8 positions agree with TRBD1. Here the CDR3 reads CASSLMRTGSTDTQYF. The CDR3, as DNA: TGTGCCAGCAGTTTAATGAGGACAGGGTCTACAGATACGCAGTATTTT.